The text below deals with one T cell receptor beta chain. One end of the junction is discordant with germline, which a read error may explain. The germline gives CDR1 SNHLY, CDR2 FYNNEI. The CDR3 sequence is 13 residues long. The data derive from a study of control samples from healthy donors and cancer patients. Here immunoSEQ multiplex PCR was the method, and the copy in TCRdb shows in-frame clones only, minus some. The sample includes under 150,000 clones, more than 90% of them seen just once. Sequencing used blood. This sequence originates from a young man in good health. The rearrangement joins TRBV2 to TRBJ2-4; 9 bases line up with TRBD1. The chain's CDR3 is CASTALWDRERNF. CDR3 coding DNA: TGTGCCAGCACTGCACTTTGGGACAGGGAGAGGAACTTC.